This record concerns one T cell receptor beta chain sequence. Its antigen is currently unknown. TCRdb processed the 5' RACE reads again and assigns one entry to each CDR3 protein, with no DNA. This sample's table reports 150,000 to 200,000 distinct CDR3 sequences. This sample was taken from a study of monozygotic twins with inflammatory bowel disease. General study findings and limits: Especially with disease activity, IBD patients shared fewer clonotypes with others than healthy twins did.

CDR3 length: 14 residues. Germline lookup yields CDR1 LNHNV and CDR2 YYDKDF (reference sequence). Sequenced input: blood. The chain links TRBV15 to TRBJ1-1. The sequence was obtained from a human donor with ulcerative colitis or Crohn's disease, or a healthy co-twin of an affected twin (not recorded which). This chain's CDR3 is CATSRGGRGTEAFF.